The table lists the clone carrying this T cell receptor (beta chain) with many counts. Germline V gives CDR1 LGHDT, CDR2 YNNKEL (reference sequence). This CDR3 region has 16 residues. V lost 1 base and J lost 2; bases outside the gene matches: 7. Unique molecular identifiers featured in how the TCRbeta library was prepared. A single record per CDR3 protein comes from TCRdb applying MiXCR to the PCR reads. The data show some 600,000 distinct CDR3 sequences, 10% to 15% seen once. This entry belongs to a study of T-cell reconstitution after alpha-beta-depleted transplantation in children. Sequencing used PBMCs, mostly from graft donor cells, obtained 360 days after TCRalphabeta/CD19-depleted stem cell transplant. The source of this sequence is a male patient younger than 18 who had a stem cell transplant for acute myeloid leukemia, so the T cells may come from the graft donor. The chain uses TRBV3-1 and TRBJ2-5; the match to TRBD2 covers 7 bases. The CDR3 sequence: CASSQGLQREQETQYF. The CDR3 DNA reads TGTGCCAGCAGCCAAGGCCTTCAGCGGGAACAAGAGACCCAGTACTTC.